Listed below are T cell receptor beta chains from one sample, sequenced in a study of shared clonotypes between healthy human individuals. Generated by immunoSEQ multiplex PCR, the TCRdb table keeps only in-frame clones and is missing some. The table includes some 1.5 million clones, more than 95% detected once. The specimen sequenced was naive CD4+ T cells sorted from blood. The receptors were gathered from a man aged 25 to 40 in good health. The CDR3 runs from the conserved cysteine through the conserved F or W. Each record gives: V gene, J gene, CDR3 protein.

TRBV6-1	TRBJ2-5	CASSEALRRQTQYF
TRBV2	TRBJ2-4	CASRKGGAGKNIQYF
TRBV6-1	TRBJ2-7	CASSEMRAYYEQYF
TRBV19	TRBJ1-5	CASSTLIRGRLDAYSNQPQHF
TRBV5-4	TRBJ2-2	CASSTGLADTGELFF
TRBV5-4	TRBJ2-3	CASSFPADTQYF
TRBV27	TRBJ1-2	CASSYGVNYGYTF
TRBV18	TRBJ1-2	CASSPRDRGYGYTF
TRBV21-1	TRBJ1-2	CASSKEGNYGYGYTF
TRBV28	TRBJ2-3	CASSPPPGTDTQYF
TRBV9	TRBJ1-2	CASSVYETEILNYGYTF
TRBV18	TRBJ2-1	CASSPPLGPSGRVDEQFF
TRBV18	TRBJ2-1	CASSPLTSGNEQFF
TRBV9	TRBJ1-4	CASSVQQGSHEKLFF
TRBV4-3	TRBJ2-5	CASSQGQGLEETQYF
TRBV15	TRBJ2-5	CATSSLTSGSTETQYF
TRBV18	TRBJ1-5	CASSLGLYEPQHF
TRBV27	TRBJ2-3	CASSLYPPMGGASTDTQYF
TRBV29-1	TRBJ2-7	CSLKGRYEQYF
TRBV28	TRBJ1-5	CASSLGLYSQPQHF
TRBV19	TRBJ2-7	CASSIVSGSPYEQYF
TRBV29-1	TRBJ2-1	CSVYGTSIMYNEQFF
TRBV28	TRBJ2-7	CASRITGTRAYEQYF
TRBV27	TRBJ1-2	CASSPYRGHSSGYTF
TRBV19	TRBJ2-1	CASSRGRTEYNEQFF
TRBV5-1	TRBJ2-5	CASSLAGDQETQYF
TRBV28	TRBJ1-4	CASSTGRTGGKLFF
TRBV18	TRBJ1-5	CASSPPGEPQHF
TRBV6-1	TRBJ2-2	CASSERVSGGVTGELFF
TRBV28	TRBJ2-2	CASSIPGRERVGELFF
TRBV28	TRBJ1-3	CASSYRGNTIYF
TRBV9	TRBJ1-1	CASSVGDTLGAFF
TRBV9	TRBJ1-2	CASSVNSANYGYTF
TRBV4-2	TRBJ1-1	CASSHLGGQGRTEAFF
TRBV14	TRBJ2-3	CASSQGRGAGGPALTDTQYF
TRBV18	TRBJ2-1	CASSRRLAGVYNEQFF
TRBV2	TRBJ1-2	CASNELNRGTDGYTF
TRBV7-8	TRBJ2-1	CASSWDLWSRNEQFF
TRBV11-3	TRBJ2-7	CASSSTGADSYEQYF
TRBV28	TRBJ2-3	CASSSFTTSTDTQYF
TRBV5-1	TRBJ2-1	CASSLDVGGGYNEQFF
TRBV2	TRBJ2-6	CASRSAGGSGANVLTF
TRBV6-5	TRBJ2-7	CASKRGTPGAYEQYF
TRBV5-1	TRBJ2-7	CASSLPSTEQYF
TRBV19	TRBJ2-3	CASSRSAGGWPDTQYF
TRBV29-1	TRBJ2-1	CSVRTSGSSSHEQFF
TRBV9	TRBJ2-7	CASSLTGYEQYF
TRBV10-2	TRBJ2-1	CASSYRTGGNNEQFF
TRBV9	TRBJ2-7	CASSGGVGLAYEQYF
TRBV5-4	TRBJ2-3	CASSSGLAGSDTQYF